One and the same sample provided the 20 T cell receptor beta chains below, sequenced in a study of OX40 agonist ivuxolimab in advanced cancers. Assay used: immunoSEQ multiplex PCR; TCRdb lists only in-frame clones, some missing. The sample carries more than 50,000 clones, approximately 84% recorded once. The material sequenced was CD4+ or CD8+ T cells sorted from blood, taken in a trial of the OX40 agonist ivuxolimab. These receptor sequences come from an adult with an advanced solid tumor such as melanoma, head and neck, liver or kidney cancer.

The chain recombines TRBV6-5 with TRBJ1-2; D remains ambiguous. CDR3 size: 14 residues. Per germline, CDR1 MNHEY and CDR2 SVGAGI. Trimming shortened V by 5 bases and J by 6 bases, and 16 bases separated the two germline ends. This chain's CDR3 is CASSKTPRRDGYTF. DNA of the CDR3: TGTGCCAGCAGTAAGACGCCCAGAAGAGATGGCTACACCTTC.

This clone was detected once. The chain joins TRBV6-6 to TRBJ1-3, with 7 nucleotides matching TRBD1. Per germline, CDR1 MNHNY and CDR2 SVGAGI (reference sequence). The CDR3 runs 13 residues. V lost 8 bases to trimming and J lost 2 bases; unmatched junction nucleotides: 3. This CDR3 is CASHDRAGNTIYF. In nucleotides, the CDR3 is TGTGCCAGCCATGACAGGGCTGGAAACACCATATATTTT.

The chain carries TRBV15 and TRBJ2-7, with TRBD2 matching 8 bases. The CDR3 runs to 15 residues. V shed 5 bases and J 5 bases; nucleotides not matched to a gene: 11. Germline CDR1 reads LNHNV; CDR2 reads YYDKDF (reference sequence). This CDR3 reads CATSAGGTGSHEQYF. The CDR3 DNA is TGTGCCACCAGCGCGGGGGGAACAGGATCCCACGAGCAGTACTTC.

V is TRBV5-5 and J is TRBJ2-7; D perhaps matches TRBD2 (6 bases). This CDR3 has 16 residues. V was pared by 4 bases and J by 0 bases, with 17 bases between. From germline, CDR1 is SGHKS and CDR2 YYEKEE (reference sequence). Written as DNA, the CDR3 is TGTGCCAGCAGCCTTCTCTCTAGCGCGAGCTCCTACGAGCAGTACTTC. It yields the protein CASSLLSSASSYEQYF.

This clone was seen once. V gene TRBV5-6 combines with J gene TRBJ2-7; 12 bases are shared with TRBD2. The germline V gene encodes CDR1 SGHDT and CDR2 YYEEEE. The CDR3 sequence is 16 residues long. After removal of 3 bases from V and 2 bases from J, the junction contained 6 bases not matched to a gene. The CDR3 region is CASSSGLAGAPYEQYF. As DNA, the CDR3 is TGTGCCAGCAGCTCGGGACTAGCGGGTGCCCCCTACGAGCAGTACTTC.

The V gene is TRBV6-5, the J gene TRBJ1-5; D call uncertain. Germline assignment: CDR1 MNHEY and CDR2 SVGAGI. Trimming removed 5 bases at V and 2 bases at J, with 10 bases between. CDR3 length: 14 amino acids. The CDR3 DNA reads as TGTGCCAGCAGTGGAGGGTGGGGCAATCAGCCCCAGCATTTT. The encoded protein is CASSGGWGNQPQHF.

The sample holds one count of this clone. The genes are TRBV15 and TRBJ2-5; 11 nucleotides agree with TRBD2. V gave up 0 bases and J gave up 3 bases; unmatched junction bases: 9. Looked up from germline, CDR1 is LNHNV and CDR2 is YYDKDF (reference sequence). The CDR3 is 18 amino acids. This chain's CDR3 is CATSRDSSGRGIKETQYF. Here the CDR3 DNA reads TGTGCCACCAGCAGAGACAGTAGCGGGAGGGGGATAAAAGAGACCCAGTACTTC. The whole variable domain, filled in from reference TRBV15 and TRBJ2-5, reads DAMVIQNPRYQVTQFGKPVTLSCSQTLNHNVMYWYQQKSSQAPKLLFHYYDKDFNNEADTPDNFQSRRPNTSFCFLDIRSPGLGDTAMYLCATSRDSSGRGIKETQYFGPGTRLLVL.

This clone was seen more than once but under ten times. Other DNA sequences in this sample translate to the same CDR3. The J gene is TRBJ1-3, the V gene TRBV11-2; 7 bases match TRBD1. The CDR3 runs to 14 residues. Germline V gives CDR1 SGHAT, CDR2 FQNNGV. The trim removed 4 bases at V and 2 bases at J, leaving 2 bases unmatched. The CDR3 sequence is CASSSRGTGNTIYF. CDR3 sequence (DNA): TGTGCCAGCAGCTCCAGGGGGACTGGAAACACCATATATTTT.

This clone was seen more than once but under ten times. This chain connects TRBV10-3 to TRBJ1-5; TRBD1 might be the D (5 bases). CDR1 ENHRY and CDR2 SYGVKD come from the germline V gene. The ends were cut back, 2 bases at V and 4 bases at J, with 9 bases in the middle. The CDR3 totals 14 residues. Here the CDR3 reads CAISEQGMNQPQHF. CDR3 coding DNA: TGTGCCATCAGTGAGCAGGGCATGAATCAGCCCCAGCATTTT.

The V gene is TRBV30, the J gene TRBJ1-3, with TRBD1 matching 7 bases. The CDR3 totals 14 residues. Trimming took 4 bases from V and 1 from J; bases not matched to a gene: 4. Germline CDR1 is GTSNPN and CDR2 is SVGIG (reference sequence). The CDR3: CAWIHRGSGNTIYF. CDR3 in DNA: TGTGCCTGGATCCACAGGGGTTCTGGAAACACCATATATTTT.

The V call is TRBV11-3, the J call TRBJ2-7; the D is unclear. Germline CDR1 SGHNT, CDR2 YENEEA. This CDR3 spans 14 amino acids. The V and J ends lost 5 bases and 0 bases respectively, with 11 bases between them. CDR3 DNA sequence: TGTGCCAGCAGCCCCCATAGAAACTCCTACGAGCAGTACTTC. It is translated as CASSPHRNSYEQYF. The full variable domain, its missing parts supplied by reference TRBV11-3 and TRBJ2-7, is EAGVVQSPRYKIIEKKQPVAFWCNPISGHNTLYWYLQNLGQGPELLIRYENEEAVDDSQLPKDRFSAERLKGVDSTLKIQPAELGDSAVYLCASSPHRNSYEQYFGPGTRLTVT.

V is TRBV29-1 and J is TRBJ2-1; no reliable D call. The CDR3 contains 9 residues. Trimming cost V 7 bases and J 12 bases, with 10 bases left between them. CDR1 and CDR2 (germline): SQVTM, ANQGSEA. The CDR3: CSALPGQFF. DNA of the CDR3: TGCAGCGCCCTTCCAGGGCAGTTCTTC.

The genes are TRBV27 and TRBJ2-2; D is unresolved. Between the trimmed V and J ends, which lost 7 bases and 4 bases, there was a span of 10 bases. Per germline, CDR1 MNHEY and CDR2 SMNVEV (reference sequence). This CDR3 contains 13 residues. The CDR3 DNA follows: TGTGCCAGCATCACCCCCGGCACCGGGGAGCTGTTTTTT. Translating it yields CASITPGTGELFF.

The CDR3 spells CASSPWTGASYEQYF. The CDR3 bases are TGTGCCAGCAGCCCCTGGACAGGGGCCTCCTACGAGCAGTACTTC. The V gene is TRBV7-9, the J gene TRBJ2-7; 9 bases are shared with TRBD1. The CDR3 covers 15 residues. J was trimmed by 0 bases and V by 5 bases; bases with no gene match: 5. Germline V gene sequence: CDR1 SEHNR, CDR2 FQNEAQ (reference sequence).

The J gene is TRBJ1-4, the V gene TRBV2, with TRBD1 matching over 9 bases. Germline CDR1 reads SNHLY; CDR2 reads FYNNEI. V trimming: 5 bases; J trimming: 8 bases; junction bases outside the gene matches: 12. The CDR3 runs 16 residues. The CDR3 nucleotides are TGTGCCAGCAGTTCCGGGACAGGGAGTAGGAACGAAAAACTGTTTTTT. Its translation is CASSSGTGSRNEKLFF.

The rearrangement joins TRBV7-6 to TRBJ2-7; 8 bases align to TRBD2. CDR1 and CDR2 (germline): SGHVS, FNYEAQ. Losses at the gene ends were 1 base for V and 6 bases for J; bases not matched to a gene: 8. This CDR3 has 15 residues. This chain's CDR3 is CASSLVSVAGTEQYF. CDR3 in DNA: TGTGCCAGCAGCTTAGTATCCGTAGCGGGAACCGAGCAGTACTTC.

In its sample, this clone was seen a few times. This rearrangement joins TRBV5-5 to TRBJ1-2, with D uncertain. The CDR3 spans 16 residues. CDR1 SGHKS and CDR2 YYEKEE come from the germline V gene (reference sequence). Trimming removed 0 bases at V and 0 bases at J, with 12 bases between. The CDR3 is CASSLVSASANYGYTF. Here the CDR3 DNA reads TGTGCCAGCAGCTTGGTTTCGGCGTCTGCTAACTATGGCTACACCTTC.

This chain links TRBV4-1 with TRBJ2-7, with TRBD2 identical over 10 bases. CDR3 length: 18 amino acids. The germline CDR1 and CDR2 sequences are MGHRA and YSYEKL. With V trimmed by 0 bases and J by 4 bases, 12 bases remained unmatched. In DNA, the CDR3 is TGCGCCAGCAGCCAAGACCCCTCTAGCGGGAGTCTTATTTACGAGCAGTACTTC. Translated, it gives CASSQDPSSGSLIYEQYF.

This chain's CDR3 is CATPFPTNYGYTF. DNA of the CDR3: TGCGCCACCCCCTTCCCCACCAACTATGGCTACACCTTC. The chain is built from TRBV23-1 and TRBJ1-2, with no clear D. TRBV23-1 counts as an open reading frame of uncertain function. This CDR3 is built from 13 residues. V lost 10 bases and J 2 bases, leaving 14 bases between the germline ends.

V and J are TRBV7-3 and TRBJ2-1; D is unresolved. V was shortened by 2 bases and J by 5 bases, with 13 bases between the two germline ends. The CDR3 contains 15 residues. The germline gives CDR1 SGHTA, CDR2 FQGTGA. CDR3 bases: TGTGCCAGCAGCTTACCTGGGCGCCTAGACAATGAGCAGTTCTTC. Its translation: CASSLPGRLDNEQFF.